This T cell receptor (beta chain) was sequenced in a study of blood T cells in healthy people across ages (dated by TCRdb to the mid-2010s). With regard to the full study: In model experiments, template switching captured roughly one uniquely barcoded TCR beta cDNA molecule for every two T cells. Four age groups were formed from the donors: young (average 16 years), middle-aged (just under 40), aged (62) and long-lived (about 80). Donors of different ages were randomly distributed across sequencing lanes to avoid experimental bias. Two additional independent replicas of 1 million unique cDNA reads from the same blood draw were analyzed for two donors (one aged 18 to 30 and one aged 80 or older). Using deep sequencing normalized with unique cDNA molecular identifiers, the study measured how TCR beta repertoire diversity changes with age. The investigation overall reported the following: As age increased, observed TCR beta diversity per million T cells dropped in a roughly linear way, and a significant reduction was already evident by age about 40. The long-lived group showed more naive CD4+ T cells, fewer expanded clones and increased TCR diversity than the aged group, suggesting age selection. The CMV infection status of donors was not known, potentially confounding age-related changes in expanded clonotypes. Total diversity estimates from one million sequenced T cells were considered lower bounds and underestimates. Because profiling used bulk unsorted PBMCs, naive and antigen-experienced compartments could not be compared conclusively. Observed TCR beta diversity correlated strongly with the percentage of naive T cells measured by flow cytometry.

Taken from the germline V gene, the CDR1 and CDR2 loops are MDHEN and SYDVKM. Taken from cysteine to phenylalanine, the CDR3 has 16 residues. Solely the CDR3 DNA is kept, with 48 bases framed from the first base. The 35 to 40 donors, aged about 6 to 100 years, were systemically healthy Caucasian individuals from Russia. Ten milliliters of peripheral blood were collected from each donor into EDTA-treated Vacutainer tubes. Ficoll-Paque density-gradient centrifugation was used to isolate PBMCs, with at least 6.5 million per sample. Trizol reagent was used to extract total RNA from PBMCs, with at least 6 micrograms per sample. For every donor, an aliquot of PBMCs went through flow cytometry to measure the percentages of naive CD45RAhigh/CD27high T cells. Receptors were amplified or captured by 5' RACE. These reads were obtained on an Illumina HiSeq 2500. A second PCR of roughly 6 to 11 cycles was run with a J-beta primer mix and a sample-barcoded 5' primer. Each TCR beta cDNA molecule received a unique molecular identifier from a template-switch 5' adaptor carrying 12 random nucleotides. At least 3 million CDR3-containing paired-end reads were obtained from each sample. First-strand cDNA synthesis was performed from all RNA using the Mint cDNA synthesis kit, with priming by a TRBC-specific oligonucleotide. Following uracil-DNA glycosylase treatment, a first 18-cycle PCR with universal primers M1SS and BC2_uni_R was performed on all cDNA. The source study handled its data this way. Each sample was normalized by randomly selecting 1 million high-quality reads, each carrying a distinct molecular identifier. Instead of being binned into consensus sequences, reads that shared molecular identifiers were thrown out. MiTCR, with a Q25 quality threshold and the strictest error-elimination algorithm, was used for CDR3 identification, clonotype clustering and error correction. Lower-bound total TCR beta diversity was estimated with a nonparametric unseen species model using Euler transformation. TCRdb reran the public reads through fastp at Q25 and MiXCR, keeping productive beta chains. Rows with one shared CDR3 protein collapse into an entry with the most common genes and DNA. These V and J calls are TCRdb output, not the study's own analysis. Here the sample has roughly 730,000 distinct CDR3 sequences; roughly three fifths occur a single time. The ten largest make up roughly 24% of the sample.

In the case of this clonotype: Its antigen target is currently unknown. Per-base quality was not reported, and no clone a single base away is much larger than it.

In this chain, TRBV28 is recombined with TRBJ2-4, with 7 junctional bases fitting TRBD1. Near its end, the DNA agrees better with TRBJ2-7, so the J call may be wrong. Sequenced input: blood. The source is a man aged 35 to 55 in good health. DNA sequence: TGTGCCAGCAGTTCACCCGAAACGGGACAGAGCTACGAGCAGTACTTC. Translated, this is CASSSPETGQSYEQYF.